This paragraph reports one TCR beta chain. Its antigen is undetermined. The entry originates in a study of OX40 agonist ivuxolimab in advanced cancers. Study-wide results and limits: The work left the antigen specificity of expanded peripheral T cells undetermined. Circulating CD4+ and CD8+ T cells showed clonal expansion by week 6 at 0.1 to 3.0 mg/kg.

Assay used: immunoSEQ multiplex PCR; TCRdb lists only in-frame clones, some missing. This table has more than 80,000 clones, 70% to 90% appearing once. Germline V gene sequence: CDR1 SGHTA, CDR2 FQGNSA. After removal of 5 bases from V and 3 bases from J, the junction contained 3 bases not matched to a gene. CDR3 length: 13 amino acids. The sequenced sample was CD4+ or CD8+ T cells sorted from blood, obtained in a trial of the OX40 agonist ivuxolimab. The sequence derives from an adult with an advanced solid tumor such as melanoma, head and neck, liver or kidney cancer. The chain carries TRBV7-2 and TRBJ2-5; TRBD2 aligns across 7 bases. CDR3 residues: CASSPGGEETQYF. CDR3 sequence (DNA): TGTGCCAGCAGCCCTGGGGGGGAAGAGACCCAGTACTTC.